This T cell receptor beta chain stems from a study of T-cell memory formation after mild COVID-19 (dated by TCRdb to the early 2020s). About the investigation overall: TCR sequence clusters from the two donors were found to be largely donor specific. Two young, previously healthy adult volunteers made up the cohort, one male and one female. T-cell clones expanding and contracting after mild COVID-19 in a couple of donors were tracked by longitudinal TCRalpha and TCRbeta repertoire sequencing.

Sequencing took place on an Illumina NovaSeq 6000. cDNA libraries for TCRalpha and TCRbeta were prepared by 5'RACE using constant-segment primers, with sample barcodes and unique molecular identifiers added. Trizol reagent was used to extract RNA from every sample. Libraries were amplified in two PCR steps, with a second sample barcode and Illumina TruSeq adapters added in the second step. Libraries were sequenced on an Illumina NovaSeq with 2 x 150 bp paired-end reads. Turning to the authors' computational methods: The reads were demultiplexed and collapsed into UMI-guided consensus sequences using migec v1.2.7. Using mixcr v2.1.11, the UMI consensuses were aligned to TRA and TRB V and J templates and assembled into clonotypes. Clonotypes were classified as expanded or contracted when called significant by both edgeR and NoisET, with noise models trained on biological replicates. For edgeR calls, the thresholds were a false discovery rate-adjusted p below 0.01 and a log2 fold-change of 1. As an exploratory analysis of dynamics, max-normalized trajectories of the 1000 most abundant clonotypes were examined by PCA with hierarchical clustering. Each responding clone was given a CD4 or CD8 phenotype based on the CD4+ and CD8+ repertoires, which had been sequenced separately. TCRdb ran its own pipeline on the public reads, namely fastp trimming at Q25 and MiXCR clone calling, and kept in-frame beta chains. Under each unique CDR3 protein, matching rows form one entry showing the most common genes and DNA. TCRdb's processing, not the authors' own work, is the source of the V and J calls. The sample data list 200,000 to 300,000 distinct CDR3 sequences, and 16% of these were observed just once. 22% of the sample belongs to the ten largest clones.

The CDR3 runs 14 amino acids, cysteine and phenylalanine included. Only the CDR3 region is kept as DNA, spanning 42 bases read in frame from base 1. CDR1 and CDR2 are drawn from the germline V gene: MNHEY, SVGEGT. Trimming removed 2 bases from V and 7 bases from J, leaving 12 bases between the germline ends. This clonotype was recorded a few times. No cognate antigen has been identified for it. There are no base qualities to consult, and no much larger clone falls within one base. Ficoll-Paque density gradient centrifugation was used to isolate PBMCs. Findings and caveats that apply to the study as a whole: From day 15 to 85, contracting clones showed balanced CD4/CD8 phenotypes, whereas a second wave of clones that expanded from day 15 to 37 leaned towards CD4+. Whether the second-wave clones peaking on day 37 were SARS-CoV-2 specific was not confirmed. Only a couple of mild cases were covered by the study, and larger cohorts that include severe cases with pre-infection samples were considered necessary. Contracting CD4+ clones turned up mainly in the CM and EM memory subsets, whereas EMRA was where CD8+ clones were enriched. Some responding clones were detected in pre-infection memory, suggesting pre-existing cross-reactive memory T cells joined the SARS-CoV-2 response.

This receptor was obtained from a man between 18 and 29 years old who had mild COVID-19 (a few samples of this study predate the infection). The sample titles of this study are shuffled in the database, so cell type and time point are left out; the donor was told from shared clones. This chain joins TRBV6-2 or TRBV6-3 to TRBJ2-1; the D gene is unclear. The material sequenced was PBMCs or a T cell subset sorted from them (not recorded which). The CDR3 region: CASSYPPRSNEQFF. The DNA sequence is given as TGTGCCAGCAGTTACCCGCCGCGAAGTAATGAGCAGTTCTTC.